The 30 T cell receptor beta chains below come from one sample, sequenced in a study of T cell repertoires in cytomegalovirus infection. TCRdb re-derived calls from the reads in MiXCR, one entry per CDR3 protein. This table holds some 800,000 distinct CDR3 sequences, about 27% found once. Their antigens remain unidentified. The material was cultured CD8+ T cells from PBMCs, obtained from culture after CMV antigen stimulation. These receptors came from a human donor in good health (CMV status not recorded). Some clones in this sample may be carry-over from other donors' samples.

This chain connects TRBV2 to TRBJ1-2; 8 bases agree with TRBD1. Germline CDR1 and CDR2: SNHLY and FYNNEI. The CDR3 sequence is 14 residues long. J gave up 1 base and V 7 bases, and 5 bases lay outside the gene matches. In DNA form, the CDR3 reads TGTGCCAGCACGGGGACAGGTGTTAACTATGGCTACACCTTC. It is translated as CASTGTGVNYGYTF. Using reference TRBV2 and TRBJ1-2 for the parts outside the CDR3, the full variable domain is EPEVTQTPSHQVTQMGQEVILRCVPISNHLYFYWYRQILGQKVEFLVSFYNNEISEKSEIFDDQFSVERPDGSNFTLKIRSTKLEDSAMYFCASTGTGVNYGYTFGSGTRLTVV.

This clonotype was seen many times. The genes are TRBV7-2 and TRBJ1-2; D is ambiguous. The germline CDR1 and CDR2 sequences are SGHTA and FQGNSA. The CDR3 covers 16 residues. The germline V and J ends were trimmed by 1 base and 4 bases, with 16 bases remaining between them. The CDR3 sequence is CASSLGSGRVGYGYTF. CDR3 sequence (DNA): TGTGCCAGCAGCTTAGGGTCGGGGAGGGTGGGCTATGGCTACACCTTC.

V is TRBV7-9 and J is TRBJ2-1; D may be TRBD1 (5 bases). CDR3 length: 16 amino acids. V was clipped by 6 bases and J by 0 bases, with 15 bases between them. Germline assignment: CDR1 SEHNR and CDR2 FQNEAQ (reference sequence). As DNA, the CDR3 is TGTGCCAGCAGAAACCTACAGGAGAACTCCTACAATGAGCAGTTCTTC. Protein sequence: CASRNLQENSYNEQFF. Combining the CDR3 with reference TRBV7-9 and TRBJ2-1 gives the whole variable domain DTGVSQNPRHKITKRGQNVTFRCDPISEHNRLYWYRQTLGQGPEFLTYFQNEAQLEKSRLLSDRFSAERPKGSFSTLEIQRTEQGDSAMYLCASRNLQENSYNEQFFGPGTRLTVL.

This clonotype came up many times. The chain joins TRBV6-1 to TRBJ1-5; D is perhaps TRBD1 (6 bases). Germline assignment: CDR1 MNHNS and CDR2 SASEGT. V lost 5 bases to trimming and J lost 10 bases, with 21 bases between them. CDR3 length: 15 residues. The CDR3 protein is CASSPTGMSNVPQHF. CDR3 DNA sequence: TGTGCCAGCAGTCCTACAGGGATGAGTAACGTACCCCAGCATTTT.

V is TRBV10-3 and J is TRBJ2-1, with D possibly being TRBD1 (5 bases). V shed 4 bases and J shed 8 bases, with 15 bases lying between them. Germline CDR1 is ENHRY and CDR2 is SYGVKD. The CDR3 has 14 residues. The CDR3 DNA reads TGTGCCATCAGTGGGTCTGTGCGCAGGGATGAGCAGTTCTTC. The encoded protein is CAISGSVRRDEQFF.

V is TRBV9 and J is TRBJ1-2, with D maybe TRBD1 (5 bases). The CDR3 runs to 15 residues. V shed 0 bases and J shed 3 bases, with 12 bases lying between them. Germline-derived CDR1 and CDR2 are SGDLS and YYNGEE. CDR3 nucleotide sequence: TGTGCCAGCAGCGTAGCCCAGGGAGTCGACTATGGCTACACCTTC. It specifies CASSVAQGVDYGYTF.

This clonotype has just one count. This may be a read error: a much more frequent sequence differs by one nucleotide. Written as DNA, the CDR3 is TGTGCCAGCAGCTTCACCGGGACTAGCGGGGAGGGGGATACGCAGAATTTT. Translated, it gives CASSFTGTSGEGDTQNF. The J gene is TRBJ2-3, the V gene TRBV7-9; 13 bases align to TRBD2. Germline V gives CDR1 SEHNR, CDR2 FQNEAQ (reference sequence). The CDR3 runs 17 residues. Using reference TRBV7-9 and TRBJ2-3 for the parts outside the CDR3, the full variable domain is DTGVSQNPRHKITKRGQNVTFRCDPISEHNRLYWYRQTLGQGPEFLTYFQNEAQLEKSRLLSDRFSAERPKGSFSTLEIQRTEQGDSAMYLCASSFTGTSGEGDTQNFGPGTRLTVL.

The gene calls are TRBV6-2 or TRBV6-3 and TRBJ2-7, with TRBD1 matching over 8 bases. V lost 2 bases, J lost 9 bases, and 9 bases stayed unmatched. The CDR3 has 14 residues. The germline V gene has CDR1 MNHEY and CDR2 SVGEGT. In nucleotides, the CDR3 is TGTGCCAGCAGTTACAGCGGACAGGGAGGTTGGCAGTACGTC. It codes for CASSYSGQGGWQYV.

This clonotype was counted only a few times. DNA of the CDR3: TGTGCCAGCAGTGAACGGACAGGGATTGGGCACAATGAGCAGTTCTTC. Protein product: CASSERTGIGHNEQFF. The J gene is TRBJ2-1, the V gene TRBV6-2 or TRBV6-3; 8 positions agree with TRBD1. The germline V gene has CDR1 MNHEY and CDR2 SVGEGT. CDR3 length: 16 amino acids. Germline trimming cut 5 bases from V and 5 bases from J; bases unmatched to any gene: 11.

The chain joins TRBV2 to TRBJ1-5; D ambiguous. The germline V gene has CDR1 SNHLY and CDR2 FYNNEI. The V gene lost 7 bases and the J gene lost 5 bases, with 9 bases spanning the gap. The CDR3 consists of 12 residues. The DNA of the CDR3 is TGTGCCAGCACAAGACGAGATCAGCCCCAGCATTTT. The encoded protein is CASTRRDQPQHF.

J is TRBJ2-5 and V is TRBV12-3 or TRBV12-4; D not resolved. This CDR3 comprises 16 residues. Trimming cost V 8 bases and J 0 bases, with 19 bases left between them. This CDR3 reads CASEVPPMRYQETQYF. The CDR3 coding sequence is TGTGCCAGCGAAGTGCCACCCATGAGGTACCAAGAGACCCAGTACTTC.

In nucleotides, the CDR3 is TGTGCCAGCAGCTGGACTAGACGCCCAGATACGCAGTATTTT. It is translated as CASSWTRRPDTQYF. The chain employs TRBV7-9 and TRBJ2-3; 7 positions match TRBD2. This CDR3 has 14 residues. Germline V gives CDR1 SEHNR, CDR2 FQNEAQ (reference sequence). V gave up 4 bases and J gave up 4 bases; unmatched junction bases: 5.

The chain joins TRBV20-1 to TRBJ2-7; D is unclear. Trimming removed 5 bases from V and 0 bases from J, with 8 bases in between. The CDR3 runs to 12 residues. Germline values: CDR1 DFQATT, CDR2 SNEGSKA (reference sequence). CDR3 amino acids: CSALPSSYEQYF. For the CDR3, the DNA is TGCAGTGCTTTGCCCTCCTCCTACGAGCAGTACTTC.

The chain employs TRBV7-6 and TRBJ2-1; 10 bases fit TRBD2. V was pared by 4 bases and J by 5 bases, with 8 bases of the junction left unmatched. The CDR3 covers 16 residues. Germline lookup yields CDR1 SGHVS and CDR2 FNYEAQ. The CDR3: CASSSPKRGGDNEQFF. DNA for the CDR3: TGTGCCAGCAGCTCTCCCAAGCGGGGGGGGGACAATGAGCAGTTCTTC.

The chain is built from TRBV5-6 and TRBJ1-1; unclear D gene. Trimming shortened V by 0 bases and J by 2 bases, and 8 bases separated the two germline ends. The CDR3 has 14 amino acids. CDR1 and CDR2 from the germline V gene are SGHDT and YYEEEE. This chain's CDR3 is CASSLAISNTEAFF. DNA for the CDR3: TGTGCCAGCAGCTTGGCTATTTCTAACACTGAAGCTTTCTTT.

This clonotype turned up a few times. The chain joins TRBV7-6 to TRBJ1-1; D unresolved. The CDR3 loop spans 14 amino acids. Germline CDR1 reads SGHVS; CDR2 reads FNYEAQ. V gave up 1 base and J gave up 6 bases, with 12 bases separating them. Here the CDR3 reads CASSLGGSLAEAFF. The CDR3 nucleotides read TGTGCCAGCAGCTTAGGTGGGAGCCTGGCTGAAGCTTTCTTT.

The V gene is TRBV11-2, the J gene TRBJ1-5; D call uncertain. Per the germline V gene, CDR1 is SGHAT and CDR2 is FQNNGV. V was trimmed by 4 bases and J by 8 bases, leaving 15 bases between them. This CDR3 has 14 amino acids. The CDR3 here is CASSSWGFGEPQHF. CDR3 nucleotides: TGTGCCAGCAGCTCCTGGGGTTTCGGGGAGCCCCAGCATTTT. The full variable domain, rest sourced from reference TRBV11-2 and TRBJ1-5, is EAGVAQSPRYKIIEKRQSVAFWCNPISGHATLYWYQQILGQGPKLLIQFQNNGVVDDSQLPKDRFSAERLKGVDSTLKIQPAKLEDSAVYLCASSSWGFGEPQHFGDGTRLSIL.

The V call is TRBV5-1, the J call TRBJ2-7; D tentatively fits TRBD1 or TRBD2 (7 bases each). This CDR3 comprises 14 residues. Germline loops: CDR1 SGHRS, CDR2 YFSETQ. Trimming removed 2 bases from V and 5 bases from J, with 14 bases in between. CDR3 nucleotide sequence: TGCGCCAGCAGCTTATCAGGGGGGGCCCACGAGCAGTACTTC. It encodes CASSLSGGAHEQYF.

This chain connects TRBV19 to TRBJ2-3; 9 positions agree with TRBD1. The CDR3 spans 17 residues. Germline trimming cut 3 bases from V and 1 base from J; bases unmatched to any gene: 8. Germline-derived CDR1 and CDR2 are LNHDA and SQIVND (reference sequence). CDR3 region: CASSIPGQGWRTDTQYF. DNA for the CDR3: TGTGCCAGTAGTATCCCGGGACAGGGATGGCGCACAGATACGCAGTATTTT.

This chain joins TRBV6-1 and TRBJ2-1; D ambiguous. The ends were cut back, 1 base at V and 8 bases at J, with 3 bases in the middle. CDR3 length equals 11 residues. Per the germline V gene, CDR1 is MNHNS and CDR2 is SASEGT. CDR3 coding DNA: TGTGCCAGCAGTGAAGACTATGAGCAGTTCTTC. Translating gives CASSEDYEQFF.

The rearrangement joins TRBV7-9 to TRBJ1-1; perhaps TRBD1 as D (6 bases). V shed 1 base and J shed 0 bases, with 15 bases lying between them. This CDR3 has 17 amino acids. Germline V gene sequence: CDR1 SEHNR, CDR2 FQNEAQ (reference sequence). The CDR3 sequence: CASSLVGYGQLNTEAFF. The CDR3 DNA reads TGTGCCAGCAGCTTAGTGGGATACGGACAGTTGAACACTGAAGCTTTCTTT.

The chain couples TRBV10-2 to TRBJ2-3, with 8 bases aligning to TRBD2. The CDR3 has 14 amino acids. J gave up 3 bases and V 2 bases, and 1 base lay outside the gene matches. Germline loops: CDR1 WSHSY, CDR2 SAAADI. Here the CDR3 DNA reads TGCGCCAGCAGTGAGATAGCGGGAACAGATACGCAGTATTTT. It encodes CASSEIAGTDTQYF.

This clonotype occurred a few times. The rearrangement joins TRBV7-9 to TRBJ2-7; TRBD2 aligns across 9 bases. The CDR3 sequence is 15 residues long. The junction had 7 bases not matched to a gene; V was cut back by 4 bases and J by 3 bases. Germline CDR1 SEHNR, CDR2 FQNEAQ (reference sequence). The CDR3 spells CASSSLAGDYYEQYF. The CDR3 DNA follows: TGTGCCAGCAGCTCTTTAGCGGGGGATTACTACGAGCAGTACTTC.

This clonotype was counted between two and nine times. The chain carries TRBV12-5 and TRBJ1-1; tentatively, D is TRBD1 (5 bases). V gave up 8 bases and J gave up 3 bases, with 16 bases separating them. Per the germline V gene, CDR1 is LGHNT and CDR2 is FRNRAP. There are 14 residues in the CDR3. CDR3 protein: CASCPDRRDTEAFF. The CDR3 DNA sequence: TGTGCTAGTTGCCCTGACAGACGGGACACTGAAGCTTTCTTT.

The CDR3 sequence is CASSWFGVGETQYF. CDR3 bases: TGTGCCAGCAGCTGGTTTGGGGTAGGAGAGACCCAGTACTTC. The rearrangement uses TRBV7-2 and TRBJ2-5; D not resolved. Trimming stripped 4 bases from V and 4 bases from J, with 13 bases between. The CDR3 is made up of 14 amino acids. From germline, CDR1 is SGHTA and CDR2 FQGNSA.

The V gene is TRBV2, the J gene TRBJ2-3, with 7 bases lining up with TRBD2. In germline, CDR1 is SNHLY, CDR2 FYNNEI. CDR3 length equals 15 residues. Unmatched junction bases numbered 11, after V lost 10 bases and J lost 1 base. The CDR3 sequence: CATPLPSGRTDTQYF. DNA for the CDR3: TGTGCCACCCCTCTACCTAGCGGACGCACAGATACGCAGTATTTT.

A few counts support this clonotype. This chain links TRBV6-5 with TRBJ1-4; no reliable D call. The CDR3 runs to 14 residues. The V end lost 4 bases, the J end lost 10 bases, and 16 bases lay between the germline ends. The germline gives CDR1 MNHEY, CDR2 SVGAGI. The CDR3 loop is CASSSSAVDRKLFF. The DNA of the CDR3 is TGTGCCAGCAGTTCAAGTGCAGTTGATCGAAAACTGTTTTTT.

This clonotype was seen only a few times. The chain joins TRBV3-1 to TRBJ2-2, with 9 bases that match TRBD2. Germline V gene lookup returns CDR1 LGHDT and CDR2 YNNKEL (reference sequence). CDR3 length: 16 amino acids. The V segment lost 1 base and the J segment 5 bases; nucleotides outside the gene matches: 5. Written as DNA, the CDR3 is TGTGCCAGCAGCCAAGTTAGGAGCGGGGGGACCGGGGAGCTGTTTTTT. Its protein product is CASSQVRSGGTGELFF.

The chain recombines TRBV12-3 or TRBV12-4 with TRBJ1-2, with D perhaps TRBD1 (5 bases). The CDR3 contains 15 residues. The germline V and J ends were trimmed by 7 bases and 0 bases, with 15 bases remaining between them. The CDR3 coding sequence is TGTGCCAGCAACATATCGGGGGATACTAACTATGGCTACACCTTC. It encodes CASNISGDTNYGYTF.

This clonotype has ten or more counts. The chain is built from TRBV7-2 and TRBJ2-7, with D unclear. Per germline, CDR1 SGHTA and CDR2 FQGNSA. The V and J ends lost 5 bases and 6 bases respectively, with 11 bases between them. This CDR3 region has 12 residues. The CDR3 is CASSLNSLEQYF. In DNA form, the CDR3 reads TGTGCCAGCAGCCTGAATTCCCTCGAGCAGTACTTC.